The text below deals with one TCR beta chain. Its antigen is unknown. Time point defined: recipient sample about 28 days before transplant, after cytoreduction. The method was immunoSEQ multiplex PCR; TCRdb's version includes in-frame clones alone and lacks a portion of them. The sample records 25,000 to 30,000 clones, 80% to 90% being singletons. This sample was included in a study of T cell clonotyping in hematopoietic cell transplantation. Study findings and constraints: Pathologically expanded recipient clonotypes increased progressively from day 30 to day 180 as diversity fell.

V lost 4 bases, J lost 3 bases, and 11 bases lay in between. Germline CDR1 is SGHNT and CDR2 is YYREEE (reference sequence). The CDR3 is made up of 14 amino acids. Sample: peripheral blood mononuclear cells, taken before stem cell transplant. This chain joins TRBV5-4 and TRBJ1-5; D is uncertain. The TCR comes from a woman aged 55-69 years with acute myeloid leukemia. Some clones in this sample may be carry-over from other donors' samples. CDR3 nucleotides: TGTGCCAGCAGCACTGACGACCCCAATCAGCCCCAGCATTTT. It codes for CASSTDDPNQPQHF.